This T cell receptor beta chain stems from a study of identical twins. This clonotype was counted a few times. TCRdb ran MiXCR on the 5' RACE reads and lists one entry per CDR3 protein. The table has about 240,000 distinct CDR3 sequences, 10% to 15% seen once; the top ten hold about 3.9%. Germline V gene data show CDR1 as SGHRS and CDR2 as YFSETQ. The CDR3 totals 15 residues. Unmatched junction bases numbered 8, after V lost 0 bases and J lost 5 bases. This sample also appeared in a second study, on yellow fever vaccine responses in identical twins.

Sequenced input: memory (CD45RO+) T cells sorted from blood. The receptor was derived from a woman younger than 35 in good health. The chain couples TRBV5-1 to TRBJ2-7; 7 nucleotides agree with TRBD1. CDR3 in DNA: TGCGCCAGCAGCTTGGTTGCGCAGGGGGTTAACGAGCAGTACTTC. It specifies CASSLVAQGVNEQYF. The complete variable domain, with remaining parts taken from reference TRBV5-1 and TRBJ2-7, reads KAGVTQTPRYLIKTRGQQVTLSCSPISGHRSVSWYQQTPGQGLQFLFEYFSETQRNKGNFPGRFSGRQFSNSRSEMNVSTLELGDSALYLCASSLVAQGVNEQYFGPGTRLTVT.